This is a list of T cell receptor beta chains from one sample in a study of blood T cell repertoires in COVID-19. TCRdb's table, derived via immunoSEQ multiplex PCR, lists solely in-frame clones and lacks some. The sample consists of over 200,000 clones, 80% of them appearing once. Sequencing was done on a sample of peripheral blood. The receptors here all came from a human donor in a cohort sampled during active COVID-19. Both conserved end residues are part of each CDR3.

J,V,length,CDR3
TRBJ2-3,TRBV7-2,16,CASSLGTSGITDTQYF
TRBJ2-1,TRBV7-3,15,CASSLIAGGRNEQFF
TRBJ1-1,TRBV27,15,CASSATSSRGTEAFF
TRBJ2-7,TRBV6-4,13,CASSGLPLAEQYF
TRBJ1-5,TRBV4-1,17,CASSQGWDREANQPQHF
TRBJ1-2,TRBV7-9,12,CASSAYREGYTF
TRBJ2-5,TRBV7-2,16,CASSLAGALGQETQYF
TRBJ2-1,TRBV5-1,13,CASSLNGYNEQFF
TRBJ2-2,TRBV14,16,CASSQTAGAITGELFF
TRBJ1-4,TRBV5-7,12,CASTPGQGKLFF
TRBJ1-1,TRBV6-5,14,CASSPTGGFGEAFF
TRBJ2-7,TRBV15,13,CATSFRTEGEQYF
TRBJ2-5,TRBV27,15,CASRTGTRRQETQYF